Reported below is one T cell receptor (beta chain). Its antigen is undetermined. The data derive from a study of post-analysis software for immune sequencing data. Study-wide findings and caveats: Included in a set of roughly five TRBV segments more frequent in patients than controls were TRBV5-6, TRBV5-1 and TRBV20-1.

Unique molecular identifiers were carried by the TCR beta cDNA libraries. T cells numbering roughly 1 to 11 million yielded cDNA molecules that totaled about 500,000. TCRdb reprocessed the PCR reads via MiXCR and lists one record per CDR3 protein. The sample lists roughly 670,000 distinct CDR3 sequences, 59% occurring once. V lost 5 bases and J 1 base, leaving 11 bases between the germline ends. The CDR3 runs to 14 residues. The germline V gene has CDR1 MGHDK and CDR2 SYGVNS. The TCR was taken from a girl aged 2-9 years with multiple sclerosis. Sequenced material: blood. The chain combines TRBV25-1 with TRBJ2-5, with D uncertain. The CDR3 loop reads CASSSTATQETQYF. CDR3 DNA: TGTGCCAGCAGTAGTACCGCGACCCAAGAGACCCAGTACTTC.